The 16 T cell receptor beta chains presented below share a single source sample, sequenced in a study of T cells after yellow fever vaccination. TCRdb passed the 5' RACE reads through MiXCR, listing each CDR3 protein once. The repertoire consists of roughly 260,000 distinct CDR3 sequences, with about an eighth occurring once and the leading ten covering approximately 0.49%. The source was CD4+ T cells sorted from PBMCs, collected 45 days after the yellow fever booster vaccination. These receptors were taken from a man aged 30 to 45 who received the YFV17D yellow fever vaccine.

This clonotype came up a few times. This rearrangement joins TRBV7-2 to TRBJ2-7; TRBD2 matches 7 bases. Germline CDR1 is SGHTA and CDR2 is FQGNSA. The CDR3 is made up of 14 amino acids. V dropped 1 base and J dropped 5; count of bases not matched to a gene: 5. The CDR3: CASSLEGGENEQYF. The CDR3 DNA reads TGTGCCAGCAGCTTAGAGGGAGGGGAAAACGAGCAGTACTTC.

Only a few counts were recorded for this clonotype. The rearrangement links TRBV7-9 to TRBJ2-3, with 8 bases fitting TRBD2. Germline CDR1 reads SEHNR; CDR2 reads FQNEAQ (reference sequence). With V trimmed by 6 bases and J by 2 bases, 7 bases remained unmatched. CDR3 length equals 15 residues. CDR3 sequence: CASSSRLANTDTQYF. In DNA, the CDR3 is TGTGCCAGCAGTTCCCGACTAGCGAACACAGATACGCAGTATTTT.

On this clonotype: The junction and the germline gene differ at one end; a read error may be behind it. The chain links TRBV7-7 to TRBJ2-3; 15 positions match TRBD2. This CDR3 is built from 18 residues. Per the germline V gene, CDR1 is SSHAT and CDR2 is FNYEAQ (reference sequence). The CDR3 sequence: CASSPGLAGGGLGDTQYF. CDR3 sequence (DNA): TGTGCTAGCAGTCCGGGACTAGCGGGAGGAGGACTGGGGGATACGCAGTATTTT.

In its sample, this clonotype was seen a few times. This chain links TRBV7-2 with TRBJ2-5; TRBD1 is a possible D gene (6 bases). From germline, CDR1 is SGHTA and CDR2 FQGNSA. V lost 2 bases and J lost 1, with 14 bases in between. This CDR3 region has 16 residues. CDR3 nucleotide sequence: TGTGCCAGCAGCTTAACCGGAAGGGGGACCCAAGAGACCCAGTACTTC. Translation: CASSLTGRGTQETQYF.

J is TRBJ2-2 and V is TRBV7-2; possible D gene TRBD1, 6 bases. Germline CDR1 reads SGHTA; CDR2 reads FQGNSA. This CDR3 is built from 14 residues. Trimming shortened V by 6 bases and J by 6 bases, and 14 bases separated the two germline ends. This chain's CDR3 is CASRGAGGAGELFF. In nucleotides, the CDR3 is TGTGCCAGCAGGGGGGCAGGAGGCGCCGGGGAGCTGTTTTTT.

The V call is TRBV6-1, the J call TRBJ2-2, with TRBD2 as a possible D gene (6 bases). This CDR3 comprises 14 residues. Germline CDR1 reads MNHNS; CDR2 reads SASEGT. V lost 5 bases, J lost 9 bases, and 16 bases lay in between. The CDR3 sequence: CASSIIADWRELFF. CDR3 DNA sequence: TGTGCCAGCAGTATAATAGCGGACTGGCGGGAGCTGTTTTTT.

This chain joins TRBV15 and TRBJ2-3; 7 bases fit TRBD2. The junction had 14 bases not matched to a gene; V was cut back by 3 bases and J by 5 bases. The CDR3 is 17 amino acids. Germline V gene data show CDR1 as LNHNV and CDR2 as YYDKDF (reference sequence). The CDR3: CATSRLLRGSGEDTQYF. The CDR3 DNA sequence: TGTGCCACCAGCAGGCTGCTGAGAGGGAGCGGGGAAGATACGCAGTATTTT.

The CDR3 coding sequence is TGTGCCAGCAGCTCTCAGGGACTCGTCTACGAGCAGTACTTC. Translation gives CASSSQGLVYEQYF. The chain joins TRBV5-4 to TRBJ2-7, with TRBD2 as a possible D gene (6 bases). Trimming cost V 3 bases and J 3 bases, with 13 bases left between them. Germline V CDR1 and CDR2: SGHNT, YYREEE (reference sequence). The CDR3 has 14 residues.

This clonotype was observed a few times. J is TRBJ2-5 and V is TRBV27; TRBD2 is a possible D gene (5 bases). Germline CDR1 and CDR2: MNHEY and SMNVEV (reference sequence). The CDR3 has 15 amino acids. Trimming took 3 bases from V and 4 from J, leaving 15 bases between them. The CDR3 loop reads CASSFSVATGETQYF. Written as DNA, the CDR3 is TGTGCCAGCAGTTTCAGTGTAGCGACCGGAGAGACCCAGTACTTC.

This clonotype turned up a few times. The chain employs TRBV7-2 and TRBJ2-5, with D unclear. Trimming stripped 4 bases from V and 5 bases from J, with 11 bases between. The CDR3 extends over 13 amino acids. The germline V gene encodes CDR1 SGHTA and CDR2 FQGNSA. CDR3 coding DNA: TGTGCCAGCAGCTCCCTCCGGGCGGAGACCCAGTACTTC. Translated, it gives CASSSLRAETQYF.

This clonotype occurred a few times. The chain joins TRBV20-1 to TRBJ2-1, with 7 nucleotides matching TRBD2. This CDR3 is 14 amino acids long. The germline V gene has CDR1 DFQATT and CDR2 SNEGSKA (reference sequence). J lost 1 base, V lost 1 base, and 1 base had no gene match. The CDR3 spells CSARGGGSYNEQFF. As DNA, the CDR3 is TGCAGTGCTAGAGGGGGGGGGTCCTACAATGAGCAGTTCTTC.

The chain has TRBV20-1 and TRBJ2-3; 10 nucleotides line up with TRBD2. This CDR3 has 16 amino acids. In germline, CDR1 is DFQATT, CDR2 SNEGSKA (reference sequence). The V and J ends lost 4 bases and 4 bases, in that order; junction bases with no gene match: 11. CDR3 in DNA: TGCAGTGCTATGAGGGCTAGCGGGAGAGGTCCAGATACGCAGTATTTT. It is translated as CSAMRASGRGPDTQYF.

V gene TRBV28 combines with J gene TRBJ2-7, with D perhaps TRBD1 or TRBD2 (5 bases each). The germline V gene has CDR1 MDHEN and CDR2 SYDVKM. The CDR3 runs 15 residues. With 7 bases removed from V and 6 bases from J, the gap between germline ends came to 22 bases. The CDR3 DNA sequence: TGTGCCAGCACCATGGGACGACTTCCGCCTCTCGAGCAGTACTTC. Residues: CASTMGRLPPLEQYF.

This clonotype came up many times. The J gene is TRBJ2-7, the V gene TRBV10-2; 16 bases are a match to TRBD2. The CDR3 is made up of 16 amino acids. Germline CDR1 is WSHSY and CDR2 is SAAADI. J was trimmed by 7 bases and V by 6 bases; bases with no gene match: 9. The CDR3: CASSPGLAGGPREQYF. The CDR3 DNA reads TGCGCCAGCAGCCCGGGACTAGCGGGAGGGCCGAGGGAGCAGTACTTC.

This clonotype was seen more than once but under ten times. The chain employs TRBV6-1 and TRBJ1-1; possible D gene TRBD1, 5 bases. Per germline, CDR1 MNHNS and CDR2 SASEGT. V was clipped by 2 bases and J by 1 base, with 17 bases between them. This CDR3 region has 17 residues. CDR3 bases: TGTGCCAGCAGTGAAAACTTCGGGGGGGTTACGAACACTGAAGCTTTCTTT. This codes for CASSENFGGVTNTEAFF.

J is TRBJ2-3 and V is TRBV6-2 or TRBV6-3; no clear D. Trimming stripped 0 bases from V and 7 bases from J, with 8 bases between. This CDR3 comprises 13 residues. Germline CDR1 MNHEY, CDR2 SVGEGT. The CDR3 DNA is TGTGCCAGCAGTTACTCGAGAGGAAATACGCAGTATTTT. Its protein product is CASSYSRGNTQYF.